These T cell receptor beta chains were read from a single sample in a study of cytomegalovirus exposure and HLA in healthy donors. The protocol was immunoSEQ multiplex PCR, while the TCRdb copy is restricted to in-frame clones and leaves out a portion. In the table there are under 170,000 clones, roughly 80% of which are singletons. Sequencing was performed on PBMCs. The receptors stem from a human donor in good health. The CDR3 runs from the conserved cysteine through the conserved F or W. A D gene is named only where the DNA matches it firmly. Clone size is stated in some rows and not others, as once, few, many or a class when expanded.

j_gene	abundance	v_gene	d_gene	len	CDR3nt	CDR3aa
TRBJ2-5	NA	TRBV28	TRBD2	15	TGTGCCAGCTATCATATGGCGGGAGGGGAGGAGACCCAGTACTTC	CASYHMAGGEETQYF
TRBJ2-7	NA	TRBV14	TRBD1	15	TGTGCCAGCAGCCAATGGGACAGGGGAAACTACGAGCAGTACTTC	CASSQWDRGNYEQYF
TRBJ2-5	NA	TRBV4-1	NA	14	TGCGCCAGCAGCCAAGATGCTAGCCAAGAGACCCAGTACTTC	CASSQDASQETQYF
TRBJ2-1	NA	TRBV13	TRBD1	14	TGTGCCAGCAGCTTGGGACAGGGGGACAATGAGCAGTTCTTC	CASSLGQGDNEQFF
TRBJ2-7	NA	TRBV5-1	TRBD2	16	TGCGCCAGCAGCCGAGACACTAGCGGGAGTTGGAACGAGCAGTACTTC	CASSRDTSGSWNEQYF
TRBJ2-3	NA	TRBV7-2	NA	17	TGTGCCAGCAGCTTAGAGAGTGGGAGACGAGGCACAGATACGCAGTATTTT	CASSLESGRRGTDTQYF
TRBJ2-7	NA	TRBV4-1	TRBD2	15	TGCGCCAGCAGCCAAGTTGGACTAGCGGTCTACGAGCAGTACTTC	CASSQVGLAVYEQYF
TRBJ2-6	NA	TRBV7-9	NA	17	TGTTCCAGCAGCTTAGGGGGAGATTTGGCTGGGGCCAACGTCCTGACTTTC	CSSSLGGDLAGANVLTF
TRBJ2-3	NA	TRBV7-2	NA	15	TGTGCCAGCAGCTTACGTGGGAGAAACCCAGATACGCAGTATTTT	CASSLRGRNPDTQYF
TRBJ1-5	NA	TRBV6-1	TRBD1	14	TGTGCCAGCAGCCCCACAGGGGTCAATCAGCCCCAGCATTTT	CASSPTGVNQPQHF
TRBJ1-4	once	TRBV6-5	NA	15	TGTGCCAGCAGCACCTCGACAGACGATAATGAAAAACTGTTTTTT	CASSTSTDDNEKLFF
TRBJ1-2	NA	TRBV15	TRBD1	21	TGTGCCACCAGCAGGGCGGGGTACCGTCGGACAGGGGAGGATCTTTACTATGGCTACCCCTTC	CATSRAGYRRTGEDLYYGYPF
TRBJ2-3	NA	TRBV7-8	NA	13	TGTGCCAGCAGCCCTGCAGACACAGATACGCAGTATTTT	CASSPADTDTQYF
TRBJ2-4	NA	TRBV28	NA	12	TGTGCCAGCAGCCAACAGAAAAACATTCAGTACTTC	CASSQQKNIQYF
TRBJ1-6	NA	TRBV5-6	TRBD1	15	TGTGCCAGCAGCTTACCCGGGACAGGGGATTCACCCCTCCACTTT	CASSLPGTGDSPLHF
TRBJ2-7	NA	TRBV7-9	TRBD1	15	TGTGCCAGCAGCCAACAGGGGGTGTTCCCCTACGAGCAGTACTTC	CASSQQGVFPYEQYF
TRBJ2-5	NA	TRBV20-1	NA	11	TGCAGTGCTAATCGAGGAGAGACCCAGTACTTC	CSANRGETQYF
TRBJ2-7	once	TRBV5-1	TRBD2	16	TGCGCCAGCAGCAGGGGACTAGCGGGGACTTCCTACGAGCAGTACTTC	CASSRGLAGTSYEQYF
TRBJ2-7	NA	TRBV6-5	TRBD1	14	TGTGCCAGCGGAGGGACAGGAGTATCCTACGAGCAGTACTTC	CASGGTGVSYEQYF
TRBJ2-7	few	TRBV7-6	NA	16	TGTGCCAGCAGCCCGACCGATGAGAGGCCCTCCTACGAGCAGTACTTC	CASSPTDERPSYEQYF
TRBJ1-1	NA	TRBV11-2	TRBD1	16	TGTGCCAGCATCTCCGGACAGGGAGAAATGAACACTGAAGCTTTCTTT	CASISGQGEMNTEAFF
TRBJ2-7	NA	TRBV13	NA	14	TGTGCCAGCAGCCTTTGGGGGGAAATCTACGAGCAGTACTTC	CASSLWGEIYEQYF
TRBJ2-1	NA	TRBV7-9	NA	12	TGTTCCAGCAGCTTACAGGGTGATGAGCAGTTCTTC	CSSSLQGDEQFF
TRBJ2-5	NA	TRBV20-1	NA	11	TGCAGTACAAACCGGAGAGAGACCCAGTACTTC	CSTNRRETQYF
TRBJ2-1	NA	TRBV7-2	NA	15	TGTGCCAGCAGCTTAGATAGGAGCTCCTACAATGAGCAGTTCTTC	CASSLDRSSYNEQFF
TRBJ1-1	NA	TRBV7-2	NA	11	TGTGCCAGCAGTCTAATCACTGAAGCTTTCTTT	CASSLITEAFF
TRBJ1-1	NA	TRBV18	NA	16	TGTGCCAGCTCACCAAGGCAGGGAGGTATGAACACTGAAGCTTTCTTT	CASSPRQGGMNTEAFF
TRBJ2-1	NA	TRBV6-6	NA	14	TGTGCCAGCAGTTTACCGGGGGCCTACAATGAGCAGTTCTTC	CASSLPGAYNEQFF
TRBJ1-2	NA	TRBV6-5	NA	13	TGTGCCAGCAGTTACGGGGGGGGCTATGGCTACCCCTTC	CASSYGGGYGYPF
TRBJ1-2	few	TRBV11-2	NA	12	TGTGCCAGCAGCTTAGTGGGGAGAGGCTACACCTTC	CASSLVGRGYTF
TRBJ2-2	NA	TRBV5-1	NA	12	TGCGCCAGCAGTCTGGCCTCCGGGGAGCTGTTTTTT	CASSLASGELFF
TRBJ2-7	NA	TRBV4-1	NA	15	TGCGCCAGCAGCCAAGGTCGGGACACCTGGTACGAGCAGTACTTC	CASSQGRDTWYEQYF
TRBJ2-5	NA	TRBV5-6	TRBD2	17	TGTGCCAGCAGCCCGATTTTAGCGGGAGGAGGCAGAGAGACCCAGTACTTC	CASSPILAGGGRETQYF
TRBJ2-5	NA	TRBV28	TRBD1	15	TGTGCCAGCAGGCCACACAGGGGCGCCGAAGAGACCCAGTACTTC	CASRPHRGAEETQYF
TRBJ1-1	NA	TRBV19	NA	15	TGTGCCAGTAGTGCCTTGGGGGCGCGTGCCACTGAAGCTTTCTTT	CASSALGARATEAFF
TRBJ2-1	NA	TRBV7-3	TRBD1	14	TGTGCCAGCAGCCTCCGGGACAGGGCGAGTGAGCAGTTCTTC	CASSLRDRASEQFF
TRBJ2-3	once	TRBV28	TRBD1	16	TGTGCCAGCCGTTCGGACAGGGCATATATCACAGATACGCAGTATTTT	CASRSDRAYITDTQYF
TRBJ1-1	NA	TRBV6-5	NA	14	TGTGCCAGCAGTTACTCGACAGTGAACACTGAAGCTTTCTTT	CASSYSTVNTEAFF
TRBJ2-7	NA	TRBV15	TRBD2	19	TGTGCCACCAGCAGAGATTTACTAGCGGGAGGGGTCAGATCCTACGAGCAGTACTTC	CATSRDLLAGGVRSYEQYF
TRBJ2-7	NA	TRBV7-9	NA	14	TGTGCCAGCAACTCCGGTGGTCCTCTCTACGAGCAGTACTTC	CASNSGGPLYEQYF
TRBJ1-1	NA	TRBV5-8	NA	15	TGTGCCAGCAGCTTGGGGGATCAGGGAGGCACTGAAGCTTTCTTT	CASSLGDQGGTEAFF
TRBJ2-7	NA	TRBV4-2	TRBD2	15	TGTGCCAGCAGCCAAGCTAGCGGGACAACCTACGAGCAGTACTTC	CASSQASGTTYEQYF
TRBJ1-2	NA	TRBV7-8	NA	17	TGTGCCAGCAGCTCCATACGGACAGTGAGAGGCAACTATGGCTACACCTTC	CASSSIRTVRGNYGYTF
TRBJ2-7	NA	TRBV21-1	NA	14	TGTGCCAGCTACGCGACAGTTGCTCCCTACGAGCAGTACTTC	CASYATVAPYEQYF
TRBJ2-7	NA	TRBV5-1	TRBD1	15	TGCGCCAGCAGCTCCGGACAGGGTAGGCCCTACGAGCAGTACTTC	CASSSGQGRPYEQYF
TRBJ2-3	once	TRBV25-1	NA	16	TGTGCCAGCAGTGATCAAGGGGGGGCCGGCACAGATACGCAGTATTTT	CASSDQGGAGTDTQYF
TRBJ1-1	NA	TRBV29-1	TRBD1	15	TGCAGCATGAGGGACAGGGGAGAAATGAACACTGAAGCTTTCTTT	CSMRDRGEMNTEAFF
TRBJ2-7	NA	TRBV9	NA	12	TGTGCCAGCAGCGGCGGACCGGGGGAGCAGTACTTC	CASSGGPGEQYF
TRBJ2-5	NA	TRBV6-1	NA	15	TGTGCCAGCAGTATACAAGCGCAGAGCCAAGAGACCCAGTACTTC	CASSIQAQSQETQYF
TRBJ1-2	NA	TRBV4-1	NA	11	TGCGCCAGCAGCCAGGGAGAGGGCTACACCTTC	CASSQGEGYTF
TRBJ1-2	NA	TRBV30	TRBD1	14	TGTGCCTGGAGTGTTGGAGGGGGCAACTATGGCTACACCTTC	CAWSVGGGNYGYTF
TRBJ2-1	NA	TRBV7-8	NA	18	TGTGCCAGCAGCTTAAATAGTGGCGGGGCCCTCTCCTACAATGAGCAGTTCTTC	CASSLNSGGALSYNEQFF
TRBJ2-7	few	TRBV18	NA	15	TGTGCCAGCTCACCACGAAGGACAGCCCTCTACGAGCAGTACTTC	CASSPRRTALYEQYF
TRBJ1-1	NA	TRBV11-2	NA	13	TGTGCCAGCAGCCCGACAGTAATAACTGAAGCTTTCTTT	CASSPTVITEAFF
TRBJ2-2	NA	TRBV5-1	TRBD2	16	TGCGCCAGCAGCTCCCTGCGGGGGGGCCGTACCGGGGAGCTGTTTTTT	CASSSLRGGRTGELFF
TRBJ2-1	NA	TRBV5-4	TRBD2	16	TGTGCCAGCAGAACCTTAGCGGGAGGGTCGGCCAATGAGCAGTTCTTC	CASRTLAGGSANEQFF